The sequence of this T cell receptor beta chain was determined in a study of T cells after yellow fever vaccination. Via MiXCR, TCRdb re-called the 5' RACE reads, giving one row per CDR3 protein. Among around 53,000 distinct CDR3 sequences listed, more than 6.5% were seen once. This CDR3 is 15 amino acids long. The V gene end was trimmed by 4 bases and the J gene end by 5 bases; junction bases not matched to a gene: 8. In germline, CDR1 is MNHEY, CDR2 SVGAGI. In this sample, this clonotype turned up many times. The material was CD8+ T cells not binding an NS4B(214-222) dextramer, sorted from PBMCs, obtained 45 days after the first yellow fever vaccination. This chain connects TRBV6-5 to TRBJ2-5; TRBD2 matches at 9 bases. The origin of this receptor is a man aged 18 to 35 who received the YFV17D yellow fever vaccine. CDR3 DNA: TGTGCCAGCAGTTCGGGGACTAGCCTCGGGGAGACCCAGTACTTC. Its translation: CASSSGTSLGETQYF.